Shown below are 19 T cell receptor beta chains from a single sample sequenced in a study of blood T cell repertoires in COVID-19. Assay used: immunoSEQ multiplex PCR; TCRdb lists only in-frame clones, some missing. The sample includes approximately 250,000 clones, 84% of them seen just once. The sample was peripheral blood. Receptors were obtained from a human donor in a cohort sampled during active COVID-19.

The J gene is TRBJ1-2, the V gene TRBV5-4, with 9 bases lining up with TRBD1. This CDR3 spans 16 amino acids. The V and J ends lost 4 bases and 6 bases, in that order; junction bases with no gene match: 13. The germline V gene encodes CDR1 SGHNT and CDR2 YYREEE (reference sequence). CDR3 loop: CASSKPTGQGVDGYTF. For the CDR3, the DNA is TGTGCCAGCAGCAAGCCGACGGGACAGGGAGTCGATGGCTACACCTTC.

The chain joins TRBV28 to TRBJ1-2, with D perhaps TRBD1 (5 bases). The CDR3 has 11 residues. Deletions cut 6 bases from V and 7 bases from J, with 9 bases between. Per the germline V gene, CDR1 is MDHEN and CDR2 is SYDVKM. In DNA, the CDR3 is TGTGCCAGCAGAACAGGCTCTGGCTACACCTTC. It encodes CASRTGSGYTF.

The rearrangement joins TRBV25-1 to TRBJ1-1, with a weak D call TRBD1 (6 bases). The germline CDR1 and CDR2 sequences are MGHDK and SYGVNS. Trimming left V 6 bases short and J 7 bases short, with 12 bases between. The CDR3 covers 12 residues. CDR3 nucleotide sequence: TGTGCCAGCAGCCCGACAGGCTTTGAAGCTTTCTTT. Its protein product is CASSPTGFEAFF.

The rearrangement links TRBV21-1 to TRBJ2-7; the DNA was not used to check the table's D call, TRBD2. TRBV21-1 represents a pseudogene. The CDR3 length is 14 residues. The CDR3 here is CASSKTSGNYEQYF. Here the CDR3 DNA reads TGTGCCAGCAGCAAGACTAGCGGGAACTACGAGCAGTACTTC.

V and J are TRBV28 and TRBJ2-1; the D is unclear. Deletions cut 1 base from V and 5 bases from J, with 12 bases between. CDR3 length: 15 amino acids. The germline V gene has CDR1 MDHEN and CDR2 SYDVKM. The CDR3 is CASSLSLVRDNEQFF. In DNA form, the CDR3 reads TGTGCCAGCAGTTTATCCCTAGTCCGTGACAATGAGCAGTTCTTC.

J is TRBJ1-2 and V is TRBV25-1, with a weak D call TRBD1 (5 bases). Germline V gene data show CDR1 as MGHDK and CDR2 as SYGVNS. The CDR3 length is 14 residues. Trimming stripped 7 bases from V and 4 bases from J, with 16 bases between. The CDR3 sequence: CASTPGVQAYGYTF. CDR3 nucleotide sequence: TGTGCCAGCACCCCGGGGGTACAGGCCTATGGCTACACCTTC.

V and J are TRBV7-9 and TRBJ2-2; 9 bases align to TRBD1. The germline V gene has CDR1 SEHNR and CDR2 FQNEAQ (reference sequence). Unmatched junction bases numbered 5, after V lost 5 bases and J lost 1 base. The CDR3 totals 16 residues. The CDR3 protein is CASSLRQGGNTGELFF. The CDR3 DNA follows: TGTGCCAGCAGCCTAAGACAGGGGGGGAACACCGGGGAGCTGTTTTTT.

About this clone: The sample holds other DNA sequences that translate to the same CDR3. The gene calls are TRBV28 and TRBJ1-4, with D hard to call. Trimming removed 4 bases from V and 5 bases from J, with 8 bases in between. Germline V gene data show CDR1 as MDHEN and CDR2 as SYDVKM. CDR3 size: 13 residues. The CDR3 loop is CASSSRANEKLFF. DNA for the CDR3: TGTGCCAGCAGTTCGAGGGCGAATGAAAAACTGTTTTTT.

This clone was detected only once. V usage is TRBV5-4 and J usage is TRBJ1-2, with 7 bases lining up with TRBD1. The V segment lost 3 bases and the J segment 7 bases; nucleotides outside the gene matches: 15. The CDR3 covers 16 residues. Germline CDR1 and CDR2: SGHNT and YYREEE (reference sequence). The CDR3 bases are TGTGCCAGCAGCTCTACGCGGGGACAGACAACGGGTGGCTACACCTTC. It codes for CASSSTRGQTTGGYTF.

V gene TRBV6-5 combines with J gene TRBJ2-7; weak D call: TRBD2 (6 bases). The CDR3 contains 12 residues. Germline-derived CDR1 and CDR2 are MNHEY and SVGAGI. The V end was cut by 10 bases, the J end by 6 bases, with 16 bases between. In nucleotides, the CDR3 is TGTGCCACGCGGGACGGCTCGTCCGAGCAGTACTTC. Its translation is CATRDGSSEQYF.

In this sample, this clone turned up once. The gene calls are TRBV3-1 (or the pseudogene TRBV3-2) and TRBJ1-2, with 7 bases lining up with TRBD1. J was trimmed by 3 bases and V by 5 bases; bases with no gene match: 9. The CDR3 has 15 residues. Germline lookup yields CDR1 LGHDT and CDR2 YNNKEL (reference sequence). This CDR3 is CASSLRTGGDYGYTF. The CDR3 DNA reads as TGTGCCAGCAGCTTAAGGACAGGCGGGGACTATGGCTACACCTTC.

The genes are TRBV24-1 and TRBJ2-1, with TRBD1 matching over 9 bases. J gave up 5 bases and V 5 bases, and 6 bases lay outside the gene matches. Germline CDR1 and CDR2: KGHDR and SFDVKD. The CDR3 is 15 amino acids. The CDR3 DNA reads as TGTGCCACCAGTGGGGGGGGACAGGGTAACAATGAGCAGTTCTTC. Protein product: CATSGGGQGNNEQFF.

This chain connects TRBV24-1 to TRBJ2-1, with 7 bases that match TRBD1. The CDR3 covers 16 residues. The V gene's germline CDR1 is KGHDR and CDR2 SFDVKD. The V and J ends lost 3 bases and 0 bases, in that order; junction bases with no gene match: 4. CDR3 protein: CATSDGTASSYNEQFF. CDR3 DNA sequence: TGTGCCACCAGTGATGGGACAGCGAGCTCCTACAATGAGCAGTTCTTC.

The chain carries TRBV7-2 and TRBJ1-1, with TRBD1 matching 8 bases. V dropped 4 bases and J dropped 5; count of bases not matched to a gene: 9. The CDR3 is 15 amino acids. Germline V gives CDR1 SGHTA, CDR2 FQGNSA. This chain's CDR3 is CASSSYQGAGTEAFF. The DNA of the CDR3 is TGTGCCAGCAGCTCATACCAGGGGGCAGGGACTGAAGCTTTCTTT.

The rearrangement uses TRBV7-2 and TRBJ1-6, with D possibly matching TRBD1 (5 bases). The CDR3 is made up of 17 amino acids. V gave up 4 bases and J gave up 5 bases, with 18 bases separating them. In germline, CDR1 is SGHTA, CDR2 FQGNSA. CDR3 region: CASSSPGRAIDNSPLHF. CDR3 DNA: TGTGCCAGCAGCTCTCCTGGCAGGGCGATCGATAATTCACCCCTCCACTTT.

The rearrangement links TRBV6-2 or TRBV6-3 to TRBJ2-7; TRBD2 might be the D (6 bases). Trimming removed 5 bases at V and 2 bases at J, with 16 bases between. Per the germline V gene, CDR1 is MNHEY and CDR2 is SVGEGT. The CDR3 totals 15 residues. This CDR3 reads CASSPSGLSTYEQYF. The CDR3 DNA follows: TGTGCCAGCAGTCCCTCGGGACTTTCTACCTACGAGCAGTACTTC.

The chain's CDR3 is CASSTDRRNTQYF. DNA for the CDR3: TGTGCCAGCAGTACGGACAGGCGGAATACGCAGTATTTT. V gene TRBV6-5 combines with J gene TRBJ2-3, with 7 bases lining up with TRBD1. The length of the CDR3 is 13 residues. CDR1 is MNHEY and CDR2 is SVGAGI in the germline V gene. The V segment lost 5 bases and the J segment 7 bases; nucleotides outside the gene matches: 6.

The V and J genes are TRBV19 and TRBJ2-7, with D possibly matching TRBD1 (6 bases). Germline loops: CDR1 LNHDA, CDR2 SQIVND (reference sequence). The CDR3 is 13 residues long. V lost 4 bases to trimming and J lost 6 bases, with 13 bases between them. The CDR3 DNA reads TGTGCCAGTAGTACCTTAACAGGGATCGAGCAGTACTTC. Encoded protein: CASSTLTGIEQYF. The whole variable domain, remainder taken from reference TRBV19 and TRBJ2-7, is DGGITQSPKYLFRKEGQNVTLSCEQNLNHDAMYWYRQDPGQGLRLIYYSQIVNDFQKGDIAEGYSVSREKKESFPLTVTSAQKNPTAFYLCASSTLTGIEQYFGPGTRLTVT.

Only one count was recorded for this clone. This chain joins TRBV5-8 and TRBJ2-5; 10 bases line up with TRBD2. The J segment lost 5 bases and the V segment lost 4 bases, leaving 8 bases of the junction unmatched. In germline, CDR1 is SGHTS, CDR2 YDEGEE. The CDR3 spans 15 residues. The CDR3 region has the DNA TGTGCCAGCAGCCAGCTGGGACTAGCGACGGAGACCCAGTACTTC. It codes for CASSQLGLATETQYF.